A single T cell receptor beta chain is shown here with its context. At one end the junction does not follow the germline gene, possibly because of a read error. The CDR3 extends over 15 amino acids. Germline CDR1 and CDR2: DFQATT and SNEGSKA (reference sequence). These data come from a study of regulatory T cells in long-lasting Graves disease. Generation of the TCR library employed RNA extracted from PBMCs. TCRdb re-called the reads with MiXCR, one entry per CDR3 protein. The repertoire holds around 840 distinct CDR3 sequences, 76% seen once, with about 13% in the top ten. The material sequenced was peripheral blood mononuclear cells (PBMCs), taken with antithyroid drug treatment, in newly diagnosed or persistent Graves disease (not recorded which). The TCR comes from a female donor with Graves disease. This rearrangement joins TRBV20-1 to TRBJ2-1; 12 nucleotides agree with TRBD2. CDR3 loop: CSARGLAGHGHEQFF. The CDR3 DNA is TGCAGTGCCAGAGGACTAGCGGGACACGGACATGAGCAGTTCTTC.